Sequencing of this TCR beta chain was carried out in a study of blood T cell repertoires in COVID-19. The junction had 5 bases not matched to a gene; V was cut back by 0 bases and J by 5 bases. This CDR3 has 15 amino acids. Germline assignment: CDR1 SGHNT and CDR2 YENEEA. Participants, 18 to 89 years old, spanned fewer than 30 US areas. As processed by the authors: Estimation of nucleated cell counts relied on the amplification of reference gene primers. Libraries were prepared by immunoSEQ multiplex PCR; TCRdb keeps only in-frame clonotypes and omits some of them. V, J and clone size are taken as reported in that table, and D and trimming were inferred from the DNA itself. The repertoire holds some 330,000 clones, with roughly 90% as singletons.

The sequencing input was PBMCs or T cells enriched from blood (not recorded which). V gene TRBV11-3 combines with J gene TRBJ2-7; TRBD2 aligns across 9 bases. The source of this sequence is a woman in her 30s who had recovered from COVID-19. CDR3 protein: CASSLESGRLDEQYF. The CDR3 region has the DNA TGTGCCAGCAGCTTAGAGAGCGGGAGGCTGGACGAGCAGTACTTC. Supplemented by reference TRBV11-3 and TRBJ2-7, the full variable domain reads EAGVVQSPRYKIIEKKQPVAFWCNPISGHNTLYWYLQNLGQGPELLIRYENEEAVDDSQLPKDRFSAERLKGVDSTLKIQPAELGDSAVYLCASSLESGRLDEQYFGPGTRLTVT.